The clone carrying this TCR beta chain was seen only a few times. Antigen specificity is unknown. These data originate in a study of regulatory T cells in long-lasting Graves disease. Notes on the study in general: The persistent group shared 2,500 to 3,000 public clonotypes, more than the 950 to 1,000 shared by new patients.

Time point denoted: persistent/refractory GD, antithyroid drugs over 5 years with positive TRAb. From PBMCs, RNA was extracted and then used to make the TCR library. CDR3-region Arm-PCR and iRepertoire HTBI primers produced the TCR beta libraries. TCRdb reanalysed the multiplex PCR reads using MiXCR and keeps one entry per CDR3 protein. The repertoire has a few hundred thousand distinct CDR3 sequences, under 25% of them found once; the top ten carry about 6.6%. CDR1 is SGHAT and CDR2 is FQNNGV in the germline V gene. CDR3 length: 21 residues. V was cut by 1 base and J by 4 bases, with 26 bases left in between.

This chain connects TRBV11-2 to TRBJ2-6; D remains unclear. Sequences were derived from peripheral blood mononuclear cells (PBMCs), sampled when the disease was refractory, from a patient treated with antithyroid drugs. The sequence came from a female donor with Graves disease. CDR3 in amino acids: CASSLVPGSGRSVSGANVLTF. The CDR3 bases are TGTGCCAGCAGCTTAGTTCCGGGTTCAGGCAGGTCGGTCTCCGGGGCCAACGTCCTGACTTTC. Looking up the rest from reference TRBV11-2 and TRBJ2-6 gives the full variable domain: EAGVAQSPRYKIIEKRQSVAFWCNPISGHATLYWYQQILGQGPKLLIQFQNNGVVDDSQLPKDRFSAERLKGVDSTLKIQPAKLEDSAVYLCASSLVPGSGRSVSGANVLTFGAGSRLTVL.